Below, 31 T cell receptor beta chains from the same sample are listed, as sequenced in a study of vaccination and CD4 T cells after COVID-19. Documented treatment: approximately 11-day PBMC culture with coronavirus spike peptide pools or control peptides (ViraFEST assay). Researchers used the Oncomine TCR Beta short-read assay to sequence DNA from cultured CD4+ T cells. TCRdb analysed the PCR reads with MiXCR anew, one entry per CDR3 protein. The sample has 25,000 or so distinct CDR3 sequences, under 55% seen once; the top ten hold 15% to 20%. Their antigen targets remain unknown. This material consisted of CD4+ T cells from blood, cultured in vitro, taken before SARS-CoV-2 vaccination. These receptors came from a human donor who received a COVID-19 vaccine.

This clonotype turned up a few times. The chain has TRBV24-1 and TRBJ2-7, with TRBD2 matching over 9 bases. The CDR3 covers 16 residues. The germline CDR1 and CDR2 sequences are KGHDR and SFDVKD. The V gene end was trimmed by 2 bases and the J gene end by 3 bases; junction bases not matched to a gene: 7. For the CDR3, the DNA is TGTGCCACCAGTGATTCTGGACTAGCGAACATCTACGAGCAGTACTTC. This gives the protein CATSDSGLANIYEQYF.

The chain is built from TRBV29-1 and TRBJ2-7; the D gene could be TRBD1 or TRBD2 (5 bases each). This CDR3 comprises 15 residues. The germline V gene has CDR1 SQVTM and CDR2 ANQGSEA. V lost 4 bases, J lost 2 bases, and 18 bases lay in between. CDR3 amino acids: CSVGARGPRPYEQYF. In DNA form, the CDR3 reads TGCAGCGTTGGGGCAAGGGGACCTAGACCCTACGAGCAGTACTTC.

V gene TRBV2 combines with J gene TRBJ2-2, with a tentative D call TRBD1 (6 bases). V shed 6 bases and J shed 1 base, with 9 bases lying between them. This CDR3 has 14 residues. CDR1 is SNHLY, CDR2 FYNNEI, per germline. The CDR3 loop reads CASSQGQNTGELFF. The CDR3 nucleotides read TGTGCCAGCAGCCAGGGACAGAACACCGGGGAGCTGTTTTTT.

J is TRBJ1-5 and V is TRBV5-1, with TRBD1 identical over 9 bases. The germline V gene encodes CDR1 SGHRS and CDR2 YFSETQ. The CDR3 sequence is 15 residues long. V trimming: 0 bases; J trimming: 4 bases; junction bases outside the gene matches: 2. CDR3 residues: CASSLAGTGNQPQHF. Here the CDR3 DNA reads TGCGCCAGCAGCTTGGCCGGGACAGGGAATCAGCCCCAGCATTTT. Full variable domain (remainder filled in from reference TRBV5-1 and TRBJ1-5): KAGVTQTPRYLIKTRGQQVTLSCSPISGHRSVSWYQQTPGQGLQFLFEYFSETQRNKGNFPGRFSGRQFSNSRSEMNVSTLELGDSALYLCASSLAGTGNQPQHFGDGTRLSIL.

The gene calls are TRBV12-3 or TRBV12-4 and TRBJ1-6, with 8 positions matching TRBD1. The V gene end was trimmed by 4 bases and the J gene end by 10 bases; junction bases not matched to a gene: 6. The CDR3 spans 14 residues. CDR3 nucleotide sequence: TGTGCCAGCAGTTGGGGGACAGGCGAGTCACCCCTCCACTTT. It encodes CASSWGTGESPLHF.

This clonotype was found a few times. This chain uses TRBV20-1 with TRBJ2-1; D gene ambiguous. V lost 6 bases to trimming and J lost 5 bases, with 5 bases between them. The length of the CDR3 is 10 residues. CDR1 and CDR2 (germline): DFQATT, SNEGSKA (reference sequence). CDR3 sequence (DNA): TGCAGTGCCAGGCACAATGAGCAGTTCTTC. Its protein product is CSARHNEQFF.

J is TRBJ2-2 and V is TRBV4-1, with 7 bases fitting TRBD1. From germline, CDR1 is MGHRA and CDR2 YSYEKL. V lost 2 bases and J lost 5; bases outside the gene matches: 8. This CDR3 has 16 amino acids. CDR3 sequence (DNA): TGCGCCAGCAGCCAAAAATACCCGACAGGGACCGGGGAGCTGTTTTTT. This codes for CASSQKYPTGTGELFF.

This chain joins TRBV7-2 and TRBJ2-7; 9 bases line up with TRBD2. The CDR3 has 14 amino acids. CDR1 is SGHTA, CDR2 FQGNSA, per germline. The V segment lost 5 bases and the J segment 0 bases; nucleotides outside the gene matches: 2. CDR3: CASSRTSDSYEQYF. The CDR3 nucleotides are TGTGCCAGCAGCCGGACTAGCGACTCCTACGAGCAGTACTTC.

The CDR3 loop reads CASSPGQAANTEAFF. For the CDR3, the DNA is TGTGCCAGCAGCCCCGGACAGGCCGCGAACACTGAAGCTTTCTTT. V and J are TRBV5-4 and TRBJ1-1; 7 bases are a match to TRBD1. Germline V gene sequence: CDR1 SGHNT, CDR2 YYREEE (reference sequence). The CDR3 extends over 15 amino acids. V shed 4 bases and J 1 base; nucleotides not matched to a gene: 7.

This clonotype was detected a few times. This chain links TRBV7-6 with TRBJ2-5, with 9 bases that match TRBD2. J lost 5 bases, V lost 5 bases, and 24 bases had no gene match. The CDR3 extends over 20 amino acids. Germline V gene data show CDR1 as SGHVS and CDR2 as FNYEAQ. The CDR3: CASSRARVGRGGLDVETQYF. As DNA, the CDR3 is TGTGCCAGCAGCCGAGCGCGCGTCGGGCGGGGGGGCCTCGACGTGGAGACCCAGTACTTC.

This sequence joins TRBV20-1 and TRBJ1-1; 8 bases line up with TRBD1. Looked up from germline, CDR1 is DFQATT and CDR2 is SNEGSKA (reference sequence). With 3 bases clipped from V and 3 bases from J, the junction kept 6 bases outside the gene matches. The CDR3 consists of 14 residues. The DNA of the CDR3 is TGCAGTGCTAGGCCAGGGGGCGTTGACACTGAAGCTTTCTTT. This codes for CSARPGGVDTEAFF.

The chain has TRBV2 and TRBJ1-1; maybe TRBD1 (6 bases). CDR1 and CDR2 (germline): SNHLY, FYNNEI. Trimming removed 5 bases at V and 5 bases at J, with 9 bases between. The CDR3 has 12 residues. CDR3 coding DNA: TGTGCCAGCAGTTATACAGGGACTGAAGCTTTCTTT. It codes for CASSYTGTEAFF. Using reference TRBV2 and TRBJ1-1 for the parts outside the CDR3, the full variable domain is EPEVTQTPSHQVTQMGQEVILRCVPISNHLYFYWYRQILGQKVEFLVSFYNNEISEKSEIFDDQFSVERPDGSNFTLKIRSTKLEDSAMYFCASSYTGTEAFFGQGTRLTVV.

This chain links TRBV12-5 with TRBJ1-6; no reliable D call. This CDR3 is built from 11 residues. From germline, CDR1 is LGHNT and CDR2 FRNRAP. Trimming cost V 6 bases and J 14 bases, with 11 bases left between them. The CDR3 reads CASGTDLTLHF. CDR3 nucleotides: TGTGCTAGTGGAACCGATCTGACCCTCCACTTT.

The gene calls are TRBV20-1 and TRBJ1-2, with TRBD1 matching over 9 bases. Germline V CDR1 and CDR2: DFQATT, SNEGSKA (reference sequence). With 5 bases clipped from V and 6 bases from J, the junction kept 7 bases outside the gene matches. The CDR3 extends over 13 amino acids. CDR3 amino acids: CSAQRTGGDGYTF. CDR3 nucleotide sequence: TGCAGTGCTCAACGAACAGGGGGCGATGGCTACACCTTC.

V usage is TRBV6-5 and J usage is TRBJ2-1; 15 bases are a match to TRBD2. J gave up 9 bases and V 0 bases, and 3 bases lay outside the gene matches. Germline CDR1 is MNHEY and CDR2 is SVGAGI. The CDR3 runs to 16 residues. CDR3 nucleotide sequence: TGTGCCAGCAGTTACTCGGGACTAGCGGGGGGTGGTGAGCAGTTCTTC. Its protein is CASSYSGLAGGGEQFF.

The chain carries TRBV15 and TRBJ1-5; D gene ambiguous. Germline assignment: CDR1 LNHNV and CDR2 YYDKDF (reference sequence). Trimming took off 0 bases at V and 7 bases at J, with 13 bases between the two ends. The CDR3 is 15 residues long. CDR3 bases: TGTGCCACCAGCAGAGATGTGGGGTCGGGGCAGCCCCAGCATTTT. Translation: CATSRDVGSGQPQHF.

Here the CDR3 DNA reads TGTGCCATCAGTGCGACAGGGGGCCACTATGGCTACACCTTC. Protein: CAISATGGHYGYTF. The chain links TRBV10-3 to TRBJ1-2, with 10 bases matching TRBD1. Germline V lookup: CDR1 ENHRY, CDR2 SYGVKD. V trimming: 4 bases; J trimming: 3 bases; junction bases outside the gene matches: 2. The CDR3 sequence is 14 residues long.

This rearrangement joins TRBV2 to TRBJ1-1; possible D gene TRBD1, 6 bases. Germline assignment: CDR1 SNHLY and CDR2 FYNNEI. V was trimmed by 8 bases and J by 0 bases, leaving 13 bases between them. The CDR3 sequence is 14 residues long. The CDR3 nucleotides are TGTGCCAGCTACTCGGGACACCTGAACACTGAAGCTTTCTTT. Protein product: CASYSGHLNTEAFF.

The CDR3 DNA reads as TGCAGCGTGCCCGCTCGGACTAGCGGGGCATCAGATACGCAGTATTTT. Translated, it gives CSVPARTSGASDTQYF. The V call is TRBV29-1, the J call TRBJ2-3; TRBD2 aligns across 12 bases. The CDR3 runs to 16 residues. Germline V CDR1 and CDR2: SQVTM, ANQGSEA. V trimming: 6 bases; J trimming: 4 bases; junction bases outside the gene matches: 11.

This chain connects TRBV5-1 to TRBJ2-1; 8 bases align to TRBD1. The length of the CDR3 is 13 residues. With V trimmed by 0 bases and J by 7 bases, 0 bases remained unmatched. CDR1 is SGHRS, CDR2 YFSETQ, per germline. The CDR3, as DNA: TGCGCCAGCAGCTTGGGGACAGGGAATGAGCAGTTCTTC. It codes for CASSLGTGNEQFF.

This clonotype was counted a few times. This sequence joins TRBV20-1 and TRBJ2-5; 14 bases are shared with TRBD2. CDR1 DFQATT and CDR2 SNEGSKA come from the germline V gene (reference sequence). CDR3 length: 17 residues. J lost 5 bases, V lost 1 base, and 9 bases had no gene match. CDR3 sequence: CSARAQTSGGAFETQYF. The DNA for the CDR3 is TGCAGTGCTAGAGCTCAGACTAGCGGGGGGGCCTTTGAGACCCAGTACTTC.

This chain joins TRBV7-9 and TRBJ1-4; maybe TRBD1 (5 bases). The germline gives CDR1 SEHNR, CDR2 FQNEAQ (reference sequence). V lost 5 bases to trimming and J lost 0 bases, with 10 bases between them. The CDR3 totals 15 residues. The CDR3 sequence: CASSLRQPTNEKLFF. The DNA of the CDR3 is TGTGCCAGCAGCCTCCGACAGCCAACTAATGAAAAACTGTTTTTT.

There are a few counts of this clonotype. The chain combines TRBV2 with TRBJ2-2; no firm D call. This CDR3 contains 14 residues. Germline CDR1 reads SNHLY; CDR2 reads FYNNEI. V dropped 3 bases and J dropped 7 bases, with 12 bases sitting between them. The chain's CDR3 is CASSESPIGGELFF. CDR3 in DNA: TGTGCCAGCAGTGAGTCACCAATTGGCGGGGAGCTGTTTTTT.

The chain carries TRBV28 and TRBJ2-3; TRBD1 might be the D (5 bases). The CDR3 covers 18 residues. The V gene lost 5 bases and the J gene lost 0 bases, with 21 bases spanning the gap. Germline CDR1 and CDR2: MDHEN and SYDVKM. CDR3 in amino acids: CASSPRTGRESSTDTQYF. CDR3 nucleotides: TGTGCCAGCAGTCCCCGTACTGGCAGGGAATCTAGCACAGATACGCAGTATTTT.

This clonotype has more than one count but fewer than ten. This sequence joins TRBV20-1 and TRBJ2-1; D tentatively reads TRBD1 or TRBD2 (6 bases each). V was trimmed by 5 bases and J by 8 bases, leaving 13 bases between them. The germline V gene has CDR1 DFQATT and CDR2 SNEGSKA (reference sequence). The CDR3 runs 12 residues. The CDR3 nucleotides are TGCAGTGCTGTGGGTCGGGGGCATGAGCAGTTCTTC. Translated: CSAVGRGHEQFF.

This chain uses TRBV19 with TRBJ1-2, with TRBD1 as a possible D gene (5 bases). The CDR3 is 12 residues long. Trimming stripped 6 bases from V and 5 bases from J, with 10 bases between. Looked up from germline, CDR1 is LNHDA and CDR2 is SQIVND (reference sequence). The CDR3 region has the DNA TGTGCCAGTAGGAACACAGGTTATGGCTACACCTTC. It specifies CASRNTGYGYTF.

This clonotype was recorded a few times. The J gene is TRBJ1-5, the V gene TRBV21-1; whether TRBD1, the table's D call, matches the DNA was not checked. TRBV21-1 is given as a pseudogene. The CDR3 has 22 residues. The CDR3 DNA follows: TGTGCCAGCAGCAACCTATATCTACCGGCCAGCCCGGGGGCCACGCGCCATCAGCCCCAGCATTTT. Residues: CASSNLYLPASPGATRHQPQHF.

This clonotype was found a few times. The rearrangement links TRBV2 to TRBJ1-2, with TRBD1 identical over 8 bases. The V gene end was trimmed by 2 bases and the J gene end by 7 bases; junction bases not matched to a gene: 6. The CDR3 sequence is 14 residues long. Germline V CDR1 and CDR2: SNHLY, FYNNEI. CDR3 DNA sequence: TGTGCCAGCAGTGAACTGGACAGGGCGAGTGGCTACACCTTC. Its protein is CASSELDRASGYTF. The full variable domain, its missing parts supplied by reference TRBV2 and TRBJ1-2, is EPEVTQTPSHQVTQMGQEVILRCVPISNHLYFYWYRQILGQKVEFLVSFYNNEISEKSEIFDDQFSVERPDGSNFTLKIRSTKLEDSAMYFCASSELDRASGYTFGSGTRLTVV.

Only a few counts were recorded for this clonotype. The genes are TRBV30 and TRBJ1-2, with D maybe TRBD1 (5 bases). V lost 4 bases to trimming and J lost 2 bases, with 11 bases between them. The length of the CDR3 is 13 residues. CDR1 and CDR2 (germline): GTSNPN, SVGIG (reference sequence). DNA of the CDR3: TGTGCCTGGAATTTTCGACAGAACTATGGCTACACCTTC. This translates into CAWNFRQNYGYTF.

J is TRBJ2-3 and V is TRBV7-9, with a weak D call TRBD1 (6 bases). This CDR3 spans 15 amino acids. V was shortened by 2 bases and J by 0 bases, with 9 bases between the two germline ends. CDR1 SEHNR and CDR2 FQNEAQ come from the germline V gene (reference sequence). The CDR3 reads CASSLTTGSTDTQYF. Written as DNA, the CDR3 is TGTGCCAGCAGCTTAACGACAGGCAGCACAGATACGCAGTATTTT.

The V gene is TRBV6-1, the J gene TRBJ2-3; D unclear. The V and J ends lost 1 base and 2 bases respectively, with 16 bases between them. This CDR3 region has 17 residues. The germline CDR1 and CDR2 sequences are MNHNS and SASEGT. The CDR3 loop reads CASSEGLLQVLTDTQYF. The CDR3, as DNA: TGTGCCAGCAGTGAAGGGTTATTGCAGGTACTCACAGATACGCAGTATTTT.